Listed below are T cell receptor beta chains from one sample, sequenced in a study of blood T cell repertoires in COVID-19. The table came from immunoSEQ multiplex PCR; TCRdb's copy has only in-frame clones and leaves some out. The sample consists of 50,000 or so clones, roughly 88% of them appearing once. The sequencing input was peripheral blood. These receptors were taken from a woman at least 80 years old with acute or convalescent COVID-19. The conserved cysteine and the conserved F or W are not part of the CDR3 here. The order of the fields is V gene, J gene, CDR3 protein.

>TRBV7-9|TRBJ1-1
ASSLGGMNTEAF
>TRBV3-1/TRBV3-2|TRBJ1-2
ASSQQGGYGYT
>TRBV18|TRBJ1-4
ASSPDRAEKLF
>TRBV2|TRBJ2-2
ASSDVGHTNTGELF
>TRBV7-8|TRBJ2-3
ASSQREGQVDTQY
>TRBV13|TRBJ1-3
ASSPTGPGNTIY
>TRBV2|TRBJ1-5
ASIWDRSQPQH
>TRBV3-1/TRBV3-2|TRBJ2-1
ASNHRGLDNEQF
>TRBV7-2|TRBJ2-2
ASSPQGAGVNTGELF
>TRBV7-2|TRBJ2-5
ASSLGQQETQY